These 30 T cell receptor beta chains share one sample of origin, sequenced in a study of lymphopenia after photon versus proton radiotherapy. Generated by immunoSEQ multiplex PCR, the TCRdb table keeps only in-frame clones and is missing some. The data contain 8,000 or so clones, 81% of them singletons. This specimen was peripheral blood, taken from a patient treated with photon-based radiotherapy. The receptor set was obtained from a young man with gastric cancer.

CDR3 residues: CASSLRGAPGNTIYF. The CDR3 nucleotides are TGTGCCAGCAGCTTAAGGGGGGCGCCTGGAAACACCATATATTTT. The V and J genes are TRBV7-2 and TRBJ1-3, with a tentative D call TRBD1 (6 bases). This CDR3 comprises 15 residues. Trimming removed 2 bases at V and 2 bases at J, with 10 bases between. Germline V CDR1 and CDR2: SGHTA, FQGNSA. The full variable domain, completed using reference TRBV7-2 and TRBJ1-3, is GAGVSQSPSNKVTEKGKDVELRCDPISGHTALYWYRQSLGQGLEFLIYFQGNSAPDKSGLPSDRFSAERTGGSVSTLTIQRTQQEDSAVYLCASSLRGAPGNTIYFGEGSWLTVV.

This clone appeared a few times. V usage is TRBV7-2 and J usage is TRBJ2-1; D is undetermined. Germline CDR1 and CDR2: SGHTA and FQGNSA. Between the trimmed V and J ends, which lost 1 base and 9 bases, there was a span of 10 bases. CDR3 size: 13 residues. The CDR3 is CASSLVRVSEQFF. CDR3 nucleotides: TGTGCCAGCAGCTTAGTACGGGTTAGTGAGCAGTTCTTC.

This clone is labeled medium-sized. V is TRBV11-3 and J is TRBJ2-1, with D unclear. This CDR3 has 11 residues. Germline lookup yields CDR1 SGHNT and CDR2 YENEEA. The V end was cut by 3 bases, the J end by 8 bases, with 5 bases between. The CDR3 sequence: CASSFSYEQFF. The CDR3 DNA sequence: TGTGCCAGCAGCTTTAGTTATGAGCAGTTCTTC. The full variable domain, with the rest looked up from reference TRBV11-3 and TRBJ2-1, is EAGVVQSPRYKIIEKKQPVAFWCNPISGHNTLYWYLQNLGQGPELLIRYENEEAVDDSQLPKDRFSAERLKGVDSTLKIQPAELGDSAVYLCASSFSYEQFFGPGTRLTVL.

A remark on this clone: An end of the junction does not agree with germline; a read error may underlie this. The CDR3 reads CASSLVSGQGDF. The CDR3 nucleotides are TGTGCCAGCAGCTTAGTTTCTGGACAGGGGGACTTC. V is TRBV7-8 and J is TRBJ2-7; TRBD1 agrees at 10 bases. Looked up from germline, CDR1 is SGHVS and CDR2 is FQNEAQ. The CDR3 has 12 amino acids.

This chain connects TRBV9 to TRBJ2-1, with a weak D call TRBD1 (6 bases). Germline V gene data show CDR1 as SGDLS and CDR2 as YYNGEE. This CDR3 contains 20 residues. V lost 3 bases and J 0 bases, leaving 25 bases between the germline ends. This chain's CDR3 is CASSAPASLGQWSSYNEQFF. The CDR3 DNA is TGTGCCAGCAGCGCGCCGGCGTCCCTCGGACAGTGGAGCTCCTACAATGAGCAGTTCTTC. The entire variable domain, with the rest obtained from reference TRBV9 and TRBJ2-1, is as follows: DSGVTQTPKHLITATGQRVTLRCSPRSGDLSVYWYQQSLDQGLQFLIQYYNGEERAKGNILERFSAQQFPDLHSELNLSSLELGDSALYFCASSAPASLGQWSSYNEQFFGPGTRLTVL.

This clone was recorded a few times. The chain uses TRBV6-5 and TRBJ2-5; 8 bases fit TRBD1. The junction had 11 bases not matched to a gene; V was cut back by 6 bases and J by 5 bases. The CDR3 extends over 15 amino acids. Germline V lookup: CDR1 MNHEY, CDR2 SVGAGI. CDR3 sequence: CASRGGTGGQETQYF. The CDR3 coding sequence is TGTGCCAGCAGGGGGGGTACAGGGGGTCAGGAGACCCAGTACTTC.

CDR3: CASSLYELHNEQFF. Written as DNA, the CDR3 is TGCGCCAGCAGCTTGTACGAGCTTCACAATGAGCAGTTCTTC. The gene calls are TRBV5-1 and TRBJ2-1; D is undetermined. The CDR3 runs 14 residues. V lost 1 base and J 5 bases, leaving 10 bases between the germline ends. Germline V gene sequence: CDR1 SGHRS, CDR2 YFSETQ.

This CDR3 reads CASSLSGGDFNEQFF. The CDR3 DNA reads TGTGCCAGCAGCTTAAGCGGGGGTGATTTCAATGAGCAGTTCTTC. V and J are TRBV7-7 and TRBJ2-1, with 8 positions matching TRBD2. Germline V gives CDR1 SSHAT, CDR2 FNYEAQ (reference sequence). The trim removed 2 bases at V and 6 bases at J, leaving 6 bases unmatched. There are 15 residues in the CDR3.

This clone is large by share. The chain links TRBV5-4 to TRBJ2-7, with D unresolved. V lost 3 bases to trimming and J lost 3 bases, with 7 bases between them. This CDR3 comprises 12 residues. Germline V lookup: CDR1 SGHNT, CDR2 YYREEE (reference sequence). The chain's CDR3 is CASSSDRYEQYF. The CDR3 DNA reads TGTGCCAGCAGCTCGGACCGCTACGAGCAGTACTTC.

In its sample, this clone is medium-sized. The V and J genes are TRBV9 and TRBJ1-6; D is uncertain. Between the trimmed V and J ends, which lost 6 bases and 7 bases, there was a span of 8 bases. Germline CDR1 SGDLS, CDR2 YYNGEE. The CDR3 sequence is 12 residues long. Here the CDR3 DNA reads TGTGCCAGCACCGGTGAAAATTCACCCCTCCACTTT. This gives the protein CASTGENSPLHF. The full variable domain, its missing parts supplied by reference TRBV9 and TRBJ1-6, is DSGVTQTPKHLITATGQRVTLRCSPRSGDLSVYWYQQSLDQGLQFLIQYYNGEERAKGNILERFSAQQFPDLHSELNLSSLELGDSALYFCASTGENSPLHFGNGTRLTVT.

This clone was counted between two and nine times. The chain is built from TRBV5-1 and TRBJ2-3, with 7 positions matching TRBD1. Unmatched junction bases numbered 9, after V lost 2 bases and J lost 3 bases. The CDR3 totals 16 residues. Germline V lookup: CDR1 SGHRS, CDR2 YFSETQ. CDR3: CASSLDQGQTTDTQYF. The CDR3 nucleotides read TGCGCCAGCAGCTTAGACCAGGGACAGACTACAGATACGCAGTATTTT.

This clone came up a few times. The V call is TRBV6-6, the J call TRBJ1-5, with TRBD1 matching over 7 bases. Germline lookup yields CDR1 MNHNY and CDR2 SVGAGI (reference sequence). The CDR3 spans 14 residues. V lost 6 bases, J lost 3 bases, and 5 bases stayed unmatched. CDR3 region: CASSSTGHNQPQHF. CDR3 in DNA: TGTGCCAGCAGCTCGACAGGGCACAATCAGCCCCAGCATTTT.

As regards this clone: One junction end does not reproduce the germline sequence, and a read error may be involved. The rearrangement uses TRBV6-1 and TRBJ2-5, with 11 nucleotides matching TRBD1. The J call may be incorrect, as the DNA end agrees better with TRBJ2-7. Per the germline V gene, CDR1 is MNHNS and CDR2 is SASEGT. This CDR3 contains 14 residues. DNA for the CDR3: TGTGCTAGCAGTGAAGGGACAGGGGGTGACGAGCAGTACTTC. Translation gives CASSEGTGGDEQYF.

J is TRBJ1-6 and V is TRBV28; D is ambiguous. Looked up from germline, CDR1 is MDHEN and CDR2 is SYDVKM. V was clipped by 7 bases and J by 5 bases, with 9 bases between them. This CDR3 comprises 13 residues. CDR3 region: CASNPTDNSPLHF. The CDR3 DNA is TGTGCCAGCAATCCGACGGATAATTCACCCCTCCACTTT.

This clone was counted once. The chain carries TRBV11-3 and TRBJ2-5; 7 nucleotides match TRBD1. The CDR3 length is 15 residues. Germline-derived CDR1 and CDR2 are SGHNT and YENEEA. The V segment lost 3 bases and the J segment 5 bases; nucleotides outside the gene matches: 9. The CDR3 coding sequence is TGTGCCAGCAGCTTGGGGACAGTTTCCACCGAGACCCAGTACTTC. Protein: CASSLGTVSTETQYF.

The chain combines TRBV14 with TRBJ2-5, with D unresolved. The CDR3 sequence is 13 residues long. The V end lost 4 bases, the J end lost 0 bases, and 6 bases lay between the germline ends. Germline V lookup: CDR1 SGHDN, CDR2 FVKESK. In nucleotides, the CDR3 is TGTGCCAGCAGCCCGGGTAACCAAGAGACCCAGTACTTC. Protein product: CASSPGNQETQYF.

This rearrangement joins TRBV19 to TRBJ2-2; either TRBD1 or TRBD2 may supply D (5 bases each). The CDR3 is 15 amino acids. The germline gives CDR1 LNHDA, CDR2 SQIVND (reference sequence). V was clipped by 3 bases and J by 3 bases, with 11 bases between them. The CDR3 region has the DNA TGTGCCAGTAGTATCAGGGAGTTAGACACCGGGGAGCTGTTTTTT. This encodes CASSIRELDTGELFF.

The CDR3 here is CASSLQNTEAFF. As DNA, the CDR3 is TGTGCCAGCAGTTTACAGAACACTGAAGCTTTCTTT. V usage is TRBV28 and J usage is TRBJ1-1; D is undetermined. CDR3 length: 12 residues. Germline CDR1 and CDR2: MDHEN and SYDVKM. The V gene lost 2 bases and the J gene lost 1 base, with 2 bases spanning the gap.

Concerning this clone: One end of the junction varies from germline; a read error may be responsible. The chain links TRBV10-3 to TRBJ1-1; D gene ambiguous. The CDR3 is made up of 14 amino acids. Per germline, CDR1 ENHRY and CDR2 SYGVKD. In DNA form, the CDR3 reads TGTGCCAGCAGTTCCCAGGACGGTTACACTGAAGCTTTCTTT. Protein sequence: CASSSQDGYTEAFF.

In its sample, this clone was seen a few times. V is TRBV5-4 and J is TRBJ2-3; 7 nucleotides match TRBD2. The junction had 8 bases not matched to a gene; V was cut back by 1 base and J by 6 bases. The CDR3 runs to 15 residues. Germline V CDR1 and CDR2: SGHNT, YYREEE (reference sequence). For the CDR3, the DNA is TGTGCCAGCAGCTTGTGGAGCGGGAATAGGGATACGCAGTATTTT. Protein: CASSLWSGNRDTQYF.

The genes are TRBV18 and TRBJ2-5; D possibly matches TRBD1 or TRBD2 (5 bases each). The end of the DNA fits TRBJ2-7 better, so the J call may be wrong. This CDR3 is built from 14 residues. Looked up from germline, CDR1 is KGHSH and CDR2 is LQKENI. The CDR3: CASQRGGLNYEQYF. The CDR3, as DNA: TGTGCCAGCCAAAGGGGCGGGTTGAACTACGAGCAGTACTTC.

This chain links TRBV7-2 with TRBJ2-7; TRBD2 aligns across 10 bases. Germline-derived CDR1 and CDR2 are SGHTA and FQGNSA. The V and J ends lost 5 bases and 6 bases, in that order; junction bases with no gene match: 13. This CDR3 is built from 16 residues. CDR3 amino acids: CASSGRGAGGPSEQYF. In DNA form, the CDR3 reads TGTGCCAGCAGCGGCCGAGGAGCGGGAGGGCCATCCGAGCAGTACTTC.

The chain combines TRBV7-9 with TRBJ2-7; D could derive from TRBD1 or TRBD2 (6 bases each). V shed 5 bases and J shed 2 bases, with 10 bases lying between them. This CDR3 region has 13 residues. Germline CDR1 SEHNR, CDR2 FQNEAQ (reference sequence). CDR3 DNA: TGTGCCAGCAGCCGGGGGCAGCCCTACGAGCAGTACTTC. Translation gives CASSRGQPYEQYF.

This rearrangement joins TRBV9 to TRBJ1-2; D remains unclear. Germline V lookup: CDR1 SGDLS, CDR2 YYNGEE. The CDR3 contains 11 residues. V was clipped by 3 bases and J by 8 bases, with 8 bases between them. The CDR3 reads CASSDPTGYTF. DNA of the CDR3: TGTGCCAGCAGCGACCCGACAGGCTACACCTTC.

V usage is TRBV4-3 and J usage is TRBJ1-6; no clear D. The CDR3 has 15 amino acids. V gave up 0 bases and J gave up 4 bases, with 7 bases separating them. Germline CDR1 reads LGHNA; CDR2 reads YSLEER. CDR3 coding DNA: TGCGCCAGCAGCCAAGAATGGGATTATAATTCACCCCTCCACTTT. Translation gives CASSQEWDYNSPLHF.

The chain employs TRBV6-1 and TRBJ2-1, with D unclear. V dropped 4 bases and J dropped 8 bases, with 6 bases sitting between them. The CDR3 totals 11 residues. Germline values: CDR1 MNHNS, CDR2 SASEGT. DNA of the CDR3: TGTGCCAGCAGTGTGCAGGATGAGCAGTTCTTC. Translating gives CASSVQDEQFF.

The chain employs TRBV27 and TRBJ1-3; D perhaps matches TRBD1 (6 bases). CDR3 size: 14 residues. The V and J ends lost 3 bases and 4 bases respectively, with 10 bases between them. Germline loops: CDR1 MNHEY, CDR2 SMNVEV (reference sequence). CDR3: CASSFAGAGNTIYF. The CDR3 nucleotides are TGTGCCAGCAGTTTCGCAGGGGCGGGAAACACCATATATTTT.

The V and J genes are TRBV6-5 and TRBJ2-5; 12 bases are a match to TRBD2. There are 15 residues in the CDR3. Germline V gene sequence: CDR1 MNHEY, CDR2 SVGAGI. J gave up 8 bases and V 0 bases, and 4 bases lay outside the gene matches. The CDR3: CASSYSRLAGATQYF. The CDR3, as DNA: TGTGCCAGCAGTTACTCGAGACTAGCGGGAGCAACCCAGTACTTC.

The chain has TRBV18 and TRBJ2-7, with a tentative D call TRBD2 (6 bases). Germline values: CDR1 KGHSH, CDR2 LQKENI. V was shortened by 6 bases and J by 2 bases, with 14 bases between the two germline ends. This CDR3 spans 14 amino acids. This CDR3 reads CASSHREPPYEQYF. The CDR3, as DNA: TGTGCCAGCTCTCACCGGGAGCCGCCCTACGAGCAGTACTTC.

V gene TRBV6-6 combines with J gene TRBJ2-7; D may be TRBD2 (6 bases). CDR1 is MNHNY and CDR2 is SVGAGI in the germline V gene (reference sequence). V lost 6 bases and J 0 bases, leaving 15 bases between the germline ends. The CDR3 is 15 residues long. The CDR3 DNA reads TGTGCCAGCAGCCCTGGCCGGGGGTTCTCCTACGAGCAGTACTTC. Its translation is CASSPGRGFSYEQYF.